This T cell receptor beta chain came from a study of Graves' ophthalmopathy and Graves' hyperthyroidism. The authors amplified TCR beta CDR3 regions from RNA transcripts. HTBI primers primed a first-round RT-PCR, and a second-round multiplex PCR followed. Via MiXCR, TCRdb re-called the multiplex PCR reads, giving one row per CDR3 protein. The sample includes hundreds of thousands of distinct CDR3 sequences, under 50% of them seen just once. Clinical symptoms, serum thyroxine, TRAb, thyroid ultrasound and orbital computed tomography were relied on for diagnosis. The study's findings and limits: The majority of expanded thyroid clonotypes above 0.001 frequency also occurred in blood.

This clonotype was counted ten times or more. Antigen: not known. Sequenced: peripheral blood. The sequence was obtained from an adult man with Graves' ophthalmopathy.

The CDR3 bases are TGTGCCAGCAGCGCCATTAGGGAGGGAGAGACCCAGTACTTC. This gives the protein CASSAIREGETQYF. The chain employs TRBV9 and TRBJ2-5, with 7 bases aligning to TRBD2. From germline, CDR1 is SGDLS and CDR2 YYNGEE. J was trimmed by 4 bases and V by 3 bases; bases with no gene match: 6. The CDR3 is 14 residues long.